The 21 T cell receptor beta chains given below trace back to one sample, sequenced in a study of shared clonotypes between healthy human individuals. Cells designated naive CD8 were CD45RO-negative and were positively selected for CCR7, with terminally differentiated effector memory CD45RA+ cells excluded. Assay used: immunoSEQ multiplex PCR; TCRdb lists only in-frame clones, some missing. The profile shows about 2,100,000 clones, about 93% of them singletons. The sequenced material came from naive CD8+ T cells from PBMCs. The receptors were sampled from a young man in good health. Some clones in this sample may be carry-over from other donors' samples.

This chain connects TRBV29-1 to TRBJ1-2; 9 bases align to TRBD1. Looked up from germline, CDR1 is SQVTM and CDR2 is ANQGSEA. The CDR3 totals 17 residues. Trimming took 1 base from V and 4 from J; bases not matched to a gene: 13. The CDR3 DNA reads TGCAGCGTTGAAGCCCCGGGACAGGGAAGTCGGATCTATGGCTACACCTTC. Translation gives CSVEAPGQGSRIYGYTF.

The chain couples TRBV5-1 to TRBJ2-1; the D gene is possibly TRBD2 (5 bases). Trimming stripped 4 bases from V and 2 bases from J, with 13 bases between. Germline CDR1 is SGHRS and CDR2 is YFSETQ. The CDR3 is 15 residues long. The CDR3 loop reads CASSRRTGTYNEQFF. CDR3 coding DNA: TGCGCCAGCAGCCGGCGGACGGGGACCTACAATGAGCAGTTCTTC. The whole variable domain, filled in from reference TRBV5-1 and TRBJ2-1, reads KAGVTQTPRYLIKTRGQQVTLSCSPISGHRSVSWYQQTPGQGLQFLFEYFSETQRNKGNFPGRFSGRQFSNSRSEMNVSTLELGDSALYLCASSRRTGTYNEQFFGPGTRLTVL.

The J gene is TRBJ2-5, the V gene TRBV4-1; TRBD2 agrees at 11 bases. CDR1 MGHRA and CDR2 YSYEKL come from the germline V gene. V lost 3 bases and J lost 9; bases outside the gene matches: 6. The CDR3 consists of 14 residues. The CDR3: CASSQGLAVAAQYF. CDR3 DNA: TGCGCCAGCAGCCAGGGACTAGCGGTCGCGGCCCAGTACTTC.

The chain carries TRBV2 and TRBJ2-1, with D uncertain. This CDR3 is 15 amino acids long. Germline V gene lookup returns CDR1 SNHLY and CDR2 FYNNEI. Trimming left V 1 base short and J 8 bases short, with 15 bases between. CDR3 amino acids: CASSEEVEVIDEQFF. The CDR3 region has the DNA TGTGCCAGCAGTGAAGAGGTAGAGGTTATTGATGAGCAGTTCTTC.

The chain has TRBV19 and TRBJ1-5; D is perhaps TRBD1 (5 bases). The germline V and J ends were trimmed by 4 bases and 4 bases, with 8 bases remaining between them. Germline V gene data show CDR1 as LNHDA and CDR2 as SQIVND (reference sequence). The CDR3 runs to 13 residues. The CDR3 here is CASSTDINQPQHF. The CDR3, as DNA: TGTGCCAGTAGTACGGACATTAATCAGCCCCAGCATTTT.

The chain's CDR3 is CASSLGRSNTGELFF. In nucleotides, the CDR3 is TGTGCCAGCAGCTTGGGCAGATCGAACACCGGGGAGCTGTTTTTT. This chain uses TRBV7-9 with TRBJ2-2, with D hard to call. The CDR3 spans 15 residues. Germline V gives CDR1 SEHNR, CDR2 FQNEAQ (reference sequence). V was clipped by 3 bases and J by 0 bases, with 8 bases between them.

The V call is TRBV28, the J call TRBJ2-7; possible D gene TRBD1, 6 bases. The CDR3 totals 15 residues. V lost 3 bases to trimming and J lost 2 bases, with 14 bases between them. Germline assignment: CDR1 MDHEN and CDR2 SYDVKM. CDR3 loop: CASSFLTGWTYEQYF. Here the CDR3 DNA reads TGTGCCAGCAGTTTCCTCACAGGGTGGACCTACGAGCAGTACTTC.

In the case of this clone: Other DNA sequences in this sample translate to the same CDR3. The chain recombines TRBV7-9 with TRBJ2-1; 8 nucleotides agree with TRBD1. Per germline, CDR1 SEHNR and CDR2 FQNEAQ (reference sequence). Trimming cost V 1 base and J 4 bases; bases outside gene matches: 0. The CDR3 runs to 14 residues. The CDR3 bases are TGTGCCAGCAGCTTAGGGACAGGGTACAATGAGCAGTTCTTC. The encoded protein is CASSLGTGYNEQFF. The full variable domain, completed using reference TRBV7-9 and TRBJ2-1, is DTGVSQNPRHKITKRGQNVTFRCDPISEHNRLYWYRQTLGQGPEFLTYFQNEAQLEKSRLLSDRFSAERPKGSFSTLEIQRTEQGDSAMYLCASSLGTGYNEQFFGPGTRLTVL.

V gene TRBV4-3 combines with J gene TRBJ2-1; D may be TRBD2 (5 bases). Trimming stripped 4 bases from V and 9 bases from J, with 22 bases between. The CDR3 sequence is 16 residues long. The V gene's germline CDR1 is LGHNA and CDR2 YSLEER. CDR3 DNA sequence: TGCGCCAGCAGCCGACTATCCCGGGAAGACCATAGTGAGCAGTTCTTC. It yields the protein CASSRLSREDHSEQFF.

This sequence joins TRBV28 and TRBJ2-3, with TRBD2 matching 7 bases. CDR1 MDHEN and CDR2 SYDVKM come from the germline V gene. The CDR3 runs to 11 residues. Here the CDR3 DNA reads TGTTGGCGGGAGTTGACAGATACGCAGTATTTT. It is translated as CWRELTDTQYF.

The chain employs TRBV6-1 and TRBJ1-1, with 7 nucleotides matching TRBD1. There are 15 residues in the CDR3. Germline-derived CDR1 and CDR2 are MNHNS and SASEGT. With V trimmed by 2 bases and J by 3 bases, 6 bases remained unmatched. The CDR3 DNA is TGTGCCAGCAGTGAATTGGACGACAGGGACACTGAAGCTTTCTTT. This translates into CASSELDDRDTEAFF.

This clone turned up a few times. The chain uses TRBV5-1 and TRBJ1-1; D perhaps matches TRBD1 (5 bases). Germline CDR1 and CDR2: SGHRS and YFSETQ. Deletions cut 0 bases from V and 1 base from J, with 10 bases between. This CDR3 spans 15 amino acids. The CDR3 protein is CASSLDRGSNTEAFF. The CDR3 DNA reads as TGCGCCAGCAGCTTGGATCGGGGGTCGAACACTGAAGCTTTCTTT.

The rearrangement joins TRBV21-1 to TRBJ1-4. TRBV21-1 is assigned pseudogene status. The length of the CDR3 is 15 residues. The CDR3 coding sequence is TGTGCCAGCAGCAAAACGCGGCCCCGCGGGGAAAAACTGTTTTTT. Translating gives CASSKTRPRGEKLFF.

This clone was observed a single time. The rearrangement uses TRBV10-2 and TRBJ2-2; 11 bases match TRBD2. This CDR3 region has 13 residues. Germline V CDR1 and CDR2: WSHSY, SAAADI. Trimming at V came to 10 bases and at J to 4 bases, leaving 2 bases not matched to a gene. This chain's CDR3 is CATLAGGTGELFF. The CDR3 DNA reads TGCGCCACCCTAGCGGGAGGCACCGGGGAGCTGTTTTTT.

A word on this clone: Within the sample, other DNA sequences also encode this same CDR3. The chain carries TRBV5-5 and TRBJ2-1; 9 bases map to TRBD1. V lost 3 bases to trimming and J lost 2 bases; unmatched junction nucleotides: 3. CDR3 size: 15 residues. Germline V gene lookup returns CDR1 SGHKS and CDR2 YYEKEE (reference sequence). The CDR3 is CASSWGQGTYNEQFF. For the CDR3, the DNA is TGTGCCAGCAGCTGGGGACAGGGAACCTACAATGAGCAGTTCTTC. Supplemented by reference TRBV5-5 and TRBJ2-1, the full variable domain reads DAGVTQSPTHLIKTRGQQVTLRCSPISGHKSVSWYQQVLGQGPQFIFQYYEKEERGRGNFPDRFSARQFPNYSSELNVNALLLGDSALYLCASSWGQGTYNEQFFGPGTRLTVL.

Concerning this clone: Other DNA sequences of this sample code for an identical CDR3. The DNA for the CDR3 is TGTGCCAGCAGTTACTCGGGCGATGAGCAGTTCTTC. Translating it yields CASSYSGDEQFF. V and J are TRBV6-6 and TRBJ2-1; D is undetermined. V was trimmed by 0 bases and J by 8 bases, leaving 5 bases between them. Germline V gene sequence: CDR1 MNHNY, CDR2 SVGAGI (reference sequence). The CDR3 has 12 residues.

V gene TRBV27 combines with J gene TRBJ1-5, with TRBD1 matching 8 bases. The V and J ends lost 5 bases and 6 bases, in that order; junction bases with no gene match: 9. Germline CDR1 is MNHEY and CDR2 is SMNVEV (reference sequence). The CDR3 contains 15 residues. The DNA of the CDR3 is TGTGCCAGCAGTATACTCAGGGGGCTGGGTCAGCCCCAGCATTTT. It codes for CASSILRGLGQPQHF.

V and J are TRBV11-2 and TRBJ2-3; D is possibly TRBD2 (7 bases). CDR3 length equals 15 residues. V lost 7 bases and J 3 bases, leaving 17 bases between the germline ends. The germline gives CDR1 SGHAT, CDR2 FQNNGV. The CDR3 coding sequence is TGTGCCAGCACTGAGATCGGGGGGCGTACAGATACGCAGTATTTT. It specifies CASTEIGGRTDTQYF.

The V and J genes are TRBV5-1 and TRBJ1-2, with 9 bases fitting TRBD1. CDR1 and CDR2 from the germline V gene are SGHRS and YFSETQ. The CDR3 runs 16 residues. V was clipped by 0 bases and J by 2 bases; unmatched bases: 5. DNA of the CDR3: TGCGCCAGCAGCTTGGACGGGACAGGGTGGAACTATGGCTACACCTTC. Amino acids: CASSLDGTGWNYGYTF.

Comment on this clone: The same CDR3 arises from other DNA sequences in this sample as well. The chain uses TRBV28 and TRBJ2-1, with 13 bases matching TRBD2. Germline V gives CDR1 MDHEN, CDR2 SYDVKM. Trimming took 3 bases from V and 7 from J; bases not matched to a gene: 3. The CDR3 extends over 15 amino acids. In nucleotides, the CDR3 is TGTGCCAGCAGTTTGACTAGCGGGAGGACTAATGAGCAGTTCTTC. Amino acids: CASSLTSGRTNEQFF.

This clone was recorded a few times. The V call is TRBV11-2, the J call TRBJ1-5; possibly TRBD1 for D (6 bases). CDR1 and CDR2 (germline): SGHAT, FQNNGV. V dropped 5 bases and J dropped 0 bases, with 11 bases sitting between them. This CDR3 comprises 15 residues. CDR3 nucleotide sequence: TGTGCCAGCAGCGAGGGGGTACATAGCAATCAGCCCCAGCATTTT. Translation: CASSEGVHSNQPQHF.